The count of the clone carrying this T cell receptor beta chain is one. Its antigen is not known. V shed 7 bases, J shed 5 bases, and the junction held 14 bases outside the gene matches. Germline loops: CDR1 SGHRS, CDR2 YFSETQ. CDR3 length: 16 residues. The sample originates from a study of cytomegalovirus exposure and HLA in healthy donors. Study summary: Later, an analysis reported that the 95 to 150 validation repertoires had used the same platform as the 550 to 750 first-cohort repertoires.

Study-wide points: Rarity held for most TCR sequences, but there were some public TCRs that occurred in many donors. Subsequent analysis revealed that first-cohort TCR clusters tended to co-occur in the 120 or so validation repertoires. Cytomegalovirus status, reportedly, was diagnosed with high specificity and sensitivity by the classifier.

Data came from immunoSEQ multiplex PCR; TCRdb stores just in-frame clones and leaves some out. The sample has 100,000 to 150,000 clones; 85% to 90% are singletons. This receptor was taken from a man aged 30 to 39 in good health and CMV-seronegative. The sequencing input was PBMCs. V and J are TRBV5-1 and TRBJ2-3, with 9 nucleotides matching TRBD2. The CDR3 sequence: CASQGDSGRVVDTQYF. The CDR3 DNA is TGCGCCAGCCAGGGGGATAGCGGGAGAGTTGTAGATACGCAGTATTTT.